The sequence of this T cell receptor (delta chain) was determined in a study of γδ T cells in repeated Plasmodium falciparum infection. With CATT, TCRdb re-called clones from the multiplex PCR reads. The sample holds over 90,000 delta-chain clones; less than 1% are singletons and the top ten take just under 10%. The study's findings and limits: Over time and infection, Vgamma9/Vdelta2+ repertoires remained highly stable and polyclonal.

Bulk repertoires came from Vgamma9/Vdelta2+ or Vdelta2-negative gammadelta T cells flow-sorted from PBMC. Germline V gene lookup returns CDR1 GEAIGNYY and CDR2 EKD. This CDR3 is built from 20 residues. A few counts support this clone. Its antigen remains unknown. The protein TCRdb lists belongs to a much larger clone and differs from this DNA's translation at residue 18, which points to a read error; the protein shown is made from the DNA. Sequenced: gamma-delta T cells from blood. This clonotype was sampled from a pool of human donors (malaria-infected and uninfected, not separated). The J gene was not called, though the V gene is TRDV2; TRDD3 was called by the table and not checked on the DNA. CDR3 in DNA: TGTGCCTGTGACACCGGAAACTGGGGGATACGCGCCTGGGACACCCGACAGACGTTTTTC. This translates into CACDTGNWGIRAWDTRQTFF.